This T cell receptor beta chain appears in the sequencing data of a study of cytomegalovirus exposure and HLA in healthy donors. Turning to the study itself: Among the 300 to 450 genotyped donors, 81% were placed in the Caucasian-associated ancestry cluster.

CDR1 is SGHAT and CDR2 is FQNNGV in the germline V gene. Trimming at V came to 5 bases and at J to 8 bases, leaving 12 bases not matched to a gene. This CDR3 has 15 amino acids. The PCR had 60 Vbeta and 13 Jbeta primers. This table comes from immunoSEQ multiplex PCR, and its TCRdb copy is limited to in-frame clones, with some not included. This table has tens of thousands of clones, 45% to 70% appearing once. The receptor comes from a human donor in good health. Sequenced sample: PBMCs. V is TRBV11-2 and J is TRBJ2-5; 9 bases line up with TRBD2. CDR3 region: CASSPSSGIMETQYF. The CDR3, as DNA: TGTGCCAGCAGCCCATCTAGCGGGATAATGGAAACCCAGTACTTC.